The text below deals with one T cell receptor beta chain. Trimming took off 4 bases at V and 4 bases at J, with 22 bases between the two ends. Germline V gives CDR1 MDHEN, CDR2 SYDVKM. The CDR3 spans 17 residues. The data were taken from a study of T cell responses to AZD1222 COVID-19 vaccine. Clones were sequenced by immunoSEQ multiplex PCR, and TCRdb holds only the in-frame ones, with some missing. This table holds about 28,000 clones, about 77% found once. The sequencing used peripheral blood, collected on day 0 of AZD1222 vaccination. The rearrangement joins TRBV28 to TRBJ1-2; D remains ambiguous. The TCR was taken from an adult in good health. In nucleotides, the CDR3 is TGTGCCAGCAGTTCTCCCAGTATTTCGGCAGGCCCCTATGGCTACACCTTC. Its translation: CASSSPSISAGPYGYTF.